These T cell receptor beta chains were read from a single sample in a study of beta chain features in type 1 diabetes. Only in-frame clones appear in the TCRdb table, and some are missing; sequencing was by immunoSEQ multiplex PCR. The profile shows 280,000 or so clones, over 12% of them singletons. The sample taken for sequencing was naive CD4+ T cells from blood. Receptor source: a man aged 18 to 35 with type 1 diabetes. Each CDR3 is given with its conserved first and last residue. The D gene is left open where the match is weak. A row's size may be missing; if present it is once, few, many or a size class.

j_call d_call v_call clone_size cdr3_aa cdr3_nt
TRBJ2-3 NA TRBV7-9 NA CASSLALTGGQYF TGTGCCAGCAGCTTAGCGCTGACCGGCGGGCAGTATTTT
TRBJ2-7 NA TRBV27 few CASSLRARGRSSYEQYF TGTGCCAGCAGTTTAAGGGCTCGGGGGAGGAGCTCCTACGAGCAGTACTTC
TRBJ2-2 TRBD1 TRBV9 few CASSSGTGGGELFF TGTGCCAGCAGCTCAGGGACAGGGGGCGGGGAGCTGTTTTTT
TRBJ2-2 TRBD2 TRBV9 NA CASSVGGAMNTGELFF TGTGCCAGCAGCGTCGGGGGGGCTATGAACACCGGGGAGCTGTTTTTT
TRBJ2-3 NA TRBV5-6 few CASSFPSADTQYF TGTGCCAGCAGCTTCCCGAGCGCAGATACGCAGTATTTT
TRBJ2-3 NA TRBV5-1 NA CASSLGASTDTQYF TGCGCCAGCAGCCTAGGGGCGAGCACAGATACGCAGTATTTT
TRBJ1-2 TRBD1 TRBV9 NA CASSAQGNYGYTF TGTGCCAGCAGCGCACAGGGGAACTATGGCTACACCTTC
TRBJ2-1 TRBD2 TRBV28 NA CASSPGGLAGVSEQFF TGTGCCAGCAGTCCCGGGGGACTAGCGGGAGTTAGTGAGCAGTTCTTC
TRBJ2-7 TRBD2 TRBV28 few CASSSGGSSYEQYF TGTGCCAGCAGCTCAGGCGGGAGCTCCTACGAGCAGTACTTC
TRBJ2-3 TRBD2 TRBV9 NA CASSSRTSVSPQYF TGTGCCAGCAGCTCGCGGACTAGCGTGAGCCCGCAGTATTTT
TRBJ1-6 TRBD1 TRBV9 NA CASSANRGQGSPLHF TGTGCCAGCAGCGCGAACAGGGGGCAAGGATCACCCCTCCACTTT
TRBJ1-4 NA TRBV30 NA CAWSLPGVLNEKLFF TGTGCCTGGAGTTTACCGGGGGTCCTGAATGAAAAACTGTTTTTT
TRBJ2-5 TRBD1 TRBV28 NA CASSLPGQGRETQYF TGTGCCAGCAGTTTACCCGGACAGGGAAGGGAGACCCAGTACTTC
TRBJ2-3 NA TRBV25-1 few CGSRRTGTDTQYF TGTGGTAGTAGAAGGACAGGCACAGATACGCAGTATTTT
TRBJ2-7 TRBD1 TRBV7-6 few CASSRQGSYEQYF TGTGCCAGCAGCCGACAGGGCTCCTACGAGCAGTACTTC
TRBJ2-7 NA TRBV11-2 few CASSPREYEQYF TGTGCCAGCAGCCCCCGAGAGTACGAGCAGTACTTC
TRBJ1-5 NA TRBV15 NA CATSRDSTGSQPQHF TGTGCCACCAGCAGAGATAGTACAGGGAGTCAGCCCCAGCATTTT
TRBJ2-1 TRBD2 TRBV5-1 few CASSDGLAGSSYNEQFF TGCGCCAGCAGCGATGGACTAGCGGGGAGCTCCTACAATGAGCAGTTCTTC
TRBJ1-1 NA TRBV18 NA CASSPYRENTEAFF TGTGCCAGCTCACCTTACAGGGAGAACACTGAAGCTTTCTTT
TRBJ1-5 NA TRBV11-2 NA CASSLEFNQPQHF TGTGCCAGCAGCTTGGAGTTCAATCAGCCCCAGCATTTT
TRBJ1-5 TRBD1 TRBV2 NA CASNTGQGAGNQPQHF TGTGCCAGCAACACGGGACAGGGGGCGGGCAATCAGCCCCAGCATTTT
TRBJ2-3 NA TRBV7-9 few CASSLVRDTQYF TGTGCCAGCAGCTTAGTGCGGGATACGCAGTATTTT
TRBJ1-1 NA TRBV30 few CAWTNFLSSGKAFF TGTGCCTGGACCAACTTTTTAAGCTCGGGGAAAGCTTTCTTT
TRBJ2-1 TRBD2 TRBV9 NA CASSGPLRGGSEQFF TGTGCCAGCAGCGGGCCCCTGCGGGGGGGTTCTGAGCAGTTCTTC
TRBJ1-5 TRBD1 TRBV27 few CASSLDRVLGPQHF TGTGCCAGCAGTTTAGACAGGGTATTAGGGCCCCAGCATTTT
TRBJ2-5 TRBD2 TRBV7-9 NA CASNPGTKETQYF TGTGCCAGCAACCCCGGGACTAAAGAGACCCAGTACTTC
TRBJ2-5 NA TRBV7-2 NA CASRVPGETQYF TGTGCCAGCAGGGTCCCGGGAGAGACCCAGTACTTC
TRBJ2-7 TRBD1 TRBV28 few CASSLGQGNEQYF TGTGCCAGCAGTCTAGGACAGGGTAACGAGCAGTACTTC
TRBJ2-7 NA TRBV6-6 few CASGWRNYEQYF TGTGCCAGCGGGTGGCGGAACTACGAGCAGTACTTC
TRBJ1-1 NA TRBV6-5 few CASSYSGRWNTEAFF TGTGCCAGCAGTTACTCAGGCAGGTGGAACACTGAAGCTTTCTTT
TRBJ2-7 TRBD1 TRBV4-3 few CASSPGVGTGGEQYF TGCGCCAGCAGCCCCGGGGTCGGGACAGGGGGCGAGCAGTACTTC
TRBJ2-1 TRBD1 TRBV28 few CASSKTGDNEQFF TGTGCCAGCAGTAAGACAGGGGACAATGAGCAGTTCTTC
TRBJ1-5 NA TRBV30 few CAWSAGFENQPQHF TGTGCCTGGAGCGCAGGGTTCGAGAATCAGCCCCAGCATTTT
TRBJ2-1 NA TRBV28 NA CASSSQGYSYNEQFF TGTGCCAGCAGTTCCCAGGGCTACTCATACAATGAGCAGTTCTTC
TRBJ1-2 TRBD1 TRBV7-9 NA CASSAQGDVGYGYTF TGTGCCAGCAGCGCACAGGGGGACGTGGGCTATGGCTACACCTTC
TRBJ1-2 TRBD1 TRBV5-4 few CASSFYRGDGYTF TGTGCCAGCAGCTTTTACAGGGGAGATGGCTACACCTTC
TRBJ1-1 TRBD1 TRBV19 NA CASEQGTLNTEAFF TGTGCCTCGGAACAGGGGACGTTGAACACTGAAGCTTTCTTT
TRBJ1-1 NA TRBV12-5 few CASGLAIRGGEAFF TGTGCTAGTGGTTTGGCTATCAGGGGTGGCGAAGCTTTCTTT
TRBJ2-3 NA TRBV18 once CASSPPQRSGDTQYF TGTGCCAGCTCACCACCGCAGAGAAGCGGCGATACGCAGTATTTT
TRBJ2-7 TRBD1 TRBV29-1 few CSGRTGNPYEQYF TGCAGCGGGAGGACAGGGAACCCCTACGAGCAGTACTTC
TRBJ2-1 NA TRBV18 NA CASSHATGVAYNEQFF TGTGCCAGCTCACACGCGACGGGGGTGGCCTACAATGAGCAGTTCTTC
TRBJ2-5 TRBD1 TRBV28 few CASSSSGTGQETQYF TGTGCCAGCAGTTCATCCGGGACAGGGCAAGAGACCCAGTACTTC
TRBJ2-7 NA TRBV29-1 few CSVEVSRAPYEQYF TGCAGCGTTGAAGTCAGCAGGGCGCCCTACGAGCAGTACTTC
TRBJ2-3 NA TRBV19 few CASSIEGDTQYF TGTGCCAGTAGTATCGAGGGAGATACGCAGTATTTT
TRBJ2-6 NA TRBV6-5 NA CASSYLRSSGANVLTF TGTGCCAGCAGTTACCTCAGGTCTTCTGGGGCCAACGTCCTGACTTTC
TRBJ2-5 TRBD1 TRBV28 NA CASISAWDRDQETQYF TGTGCCAGCATATCGGCATGGGACAGGGACCAAGAGACCCAGTACTTC
TRBJ2-7 TRBD2 TRBV5-1 few CASTATSGSYEQYF TGCGCCAGCACCGCGACTAGCGGGAGCTACGAGCAGTACTTC
TRBJ1-2 TRBD1 TRBV30 NA CAWRRTGAYGYTF TGTGCCTGGAGACGGACAGGGGCCTATGGCTACACCTTC
TRBJ2-1 TRBD2 TRBV11-2 few CASSLGLAGRNEQFF TGTGCCAGCAGCTTAGGTCTAGCGGGGAGAAATGAGCAGTTCTTC
TRBJ2-7 NA TRBV2 few CASSERGGLDEQYF TGTGCCAGCAGTGAGAGGGGGGGGCTCGACGAGCAGTACTTC
TRBJ2-5 NA TRBV18 few CASSPPVGGSETQYF TGTGCCAGCTCACCACCAGTTGGAGGGTCAGAGACCCAGTACTTC
TRBJ2-3 NA TRBV2 few CASSYDGGIHPDTQYF TGTGCCAGCAGTTATGACGGAGGCATCCATCCAGATACGCAGTATTTT